This TCR beta chain was captured in a study of shared clonotypes between healthy human individuals. Overall study results and limits: Sharing across four donors was highest in naive CD4 (roughly 5%) and lowest in memory CD8 (0.4%). The authors sampled blood alone, and tissue repertoires likely differ.

Evenly divided among several immunoSEQ plates was the genomic DNA of each subset. Produced via immunoSEQ multiplex PCR; TCRdb's table is partial and in-frame only. Of some 2.1 million clones listed, around 96% are singletons. CDR3 length: 16 residues. The V gene's germline CDR1 is SGHVS and CDR2 FQNEAQ. V lost 3 bases and J lost 2; bases outside the gene matches: 7. Naive CD8 cells lacked CD45RO and underwent positive selection for CCR7, leaving out terminally differentiated effector memory CD45RA+ cells. A word on this clone: Its specificity is not known.

The rearrangement uses TRBV7-8 and TRBJ2-7, with 10 bases aligning to TRBD1. Source material: naive CD8+ T cells sorted from blood. The sequence was collected from a man aged 18 to 29 in good health. CDR3 sequence (DNA): TGTGCCAGCAGCTTTCAGTCCGGGACAGGGGCCTACGAGCAGTACTTC. This encodes CASSFQSGTGAYEQYF.